The T cell receptor (beta chain) described here comes from a study of T-cell reconstitution after alpha-beta-depleted transplantation in children. Study findings and constraints: For some patients, TCRbeta diversity was high at day 60 because of recipient T cells and thymic progenitors that survived. T-cell counts and diversity at one year following transplant were attributed mainly to newly produced T cells. The study reportedly traced alpha-beta T cells about two months after transplant to several hundred expanded graft clones.

Unique molecular identifiers were incorporated into the prepared TCRbeta library. MiXCR, applied by TCRdb to the PCR reads, yields one record per CDR3 protein. The data contain approximately 650,000 distinct CDR3 sequences, about 12% of them singletons. V dropped 6 bases and J dropped 2 bases, with 10 bases sitting between them. The CDR3 runs to 13 residues. CDR1 MNHNY and CDR2 SVGAGI come from the germline V gene (reference sequence). This clonotype occurred many times. Its target is not known. This chain joins TRBV6-6 and TRBJ2-5; D gene uncertain. This TCR was recovered from a girl between 2 and 10 years old with congenital amegakaryocytic thrombocytopenia, due to receive a stem cell transplant. The source material was PBMCs, sampled before TCRalphabeta/CD19-depleted stem cell transplant. The DNA of the CDR3 is TGTGCCAGCAGCGCTGTTACTCAAGAGACCCAGTACTTC. Encoded protein: CASSAVTQETQYF.